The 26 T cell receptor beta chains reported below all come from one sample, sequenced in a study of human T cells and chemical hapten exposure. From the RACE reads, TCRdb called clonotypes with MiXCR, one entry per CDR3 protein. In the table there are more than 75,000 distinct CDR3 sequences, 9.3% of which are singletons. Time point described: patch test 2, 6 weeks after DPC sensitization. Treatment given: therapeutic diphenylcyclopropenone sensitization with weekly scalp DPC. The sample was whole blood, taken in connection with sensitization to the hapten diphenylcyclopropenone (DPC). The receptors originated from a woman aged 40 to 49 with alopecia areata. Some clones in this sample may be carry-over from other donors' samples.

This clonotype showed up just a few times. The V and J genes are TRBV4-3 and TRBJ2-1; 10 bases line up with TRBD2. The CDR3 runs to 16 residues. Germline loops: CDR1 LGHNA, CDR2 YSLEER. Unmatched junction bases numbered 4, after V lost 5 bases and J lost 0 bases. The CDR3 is CASSTLAGGSYNEQFF. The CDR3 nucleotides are TGCGCCAGCAGCACCTTAGCGGGGGGCTCCTACAATGAGCAGTTCTTC.

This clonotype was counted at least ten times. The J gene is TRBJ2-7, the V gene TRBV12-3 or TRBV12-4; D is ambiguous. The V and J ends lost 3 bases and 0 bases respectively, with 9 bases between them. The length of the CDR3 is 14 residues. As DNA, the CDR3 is TGTGCCAGCAGTTTCAAAGGCCTCTCCTACGAGCAGTACTTC. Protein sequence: CASSFKGLSYEQYF.

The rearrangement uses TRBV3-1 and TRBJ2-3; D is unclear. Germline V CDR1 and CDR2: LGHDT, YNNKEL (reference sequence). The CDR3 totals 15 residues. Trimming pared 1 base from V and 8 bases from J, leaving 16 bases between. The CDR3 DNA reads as TGTGCCAGCAGCCAAGTGTCTGGGGTCCTCGGTACGCAGTATTTT. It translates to CASSQVSGVLGTQYF.

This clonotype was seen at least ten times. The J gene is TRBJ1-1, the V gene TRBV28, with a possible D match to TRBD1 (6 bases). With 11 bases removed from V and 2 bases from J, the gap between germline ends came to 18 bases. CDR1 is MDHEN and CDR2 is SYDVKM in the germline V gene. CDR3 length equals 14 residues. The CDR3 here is CALRGPAHNTEAFF. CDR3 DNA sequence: TGTGCCCTCAGGGGACCTGCTCATAACACTGAAGCTTTCTTT.

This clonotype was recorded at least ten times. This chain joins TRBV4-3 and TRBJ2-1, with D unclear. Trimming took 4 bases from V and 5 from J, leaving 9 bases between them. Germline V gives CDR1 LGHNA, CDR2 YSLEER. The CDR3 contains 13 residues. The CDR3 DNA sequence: TGCGCCAGCAGCCCGTCGGCCCACAATGAGCAGTTCTTC. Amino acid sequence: CASSPSAHNEQFF.

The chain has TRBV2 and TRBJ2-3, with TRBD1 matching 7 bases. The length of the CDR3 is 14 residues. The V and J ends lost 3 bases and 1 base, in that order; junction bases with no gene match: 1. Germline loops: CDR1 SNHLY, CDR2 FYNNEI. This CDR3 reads CASSDDRGTDTQYF. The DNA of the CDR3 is TGTGCCAGCAGTGACGACAGGGGCACAGATACGCAGTATTTT. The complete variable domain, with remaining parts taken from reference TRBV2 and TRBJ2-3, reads EPEVTQTPSHQVTQMGQEVILRCVPISNHLYFYWYRQILGQKVEFLVSFYNNEISEKSEIFDDQFSVERPDGSNFTLKIRSTKLEDSAMYFCASSDDRGTDTQYFGPGTRLTVL.

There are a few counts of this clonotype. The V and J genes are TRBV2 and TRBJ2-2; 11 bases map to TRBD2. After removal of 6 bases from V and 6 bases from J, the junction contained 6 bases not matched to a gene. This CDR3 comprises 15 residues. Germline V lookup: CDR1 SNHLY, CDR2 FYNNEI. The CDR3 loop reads CASSRLAGGAGELFF. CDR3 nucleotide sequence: TGTGCCAGCAGCCGCCTAGCGGGAGGAGCCGGGGAGCTGTTTTTT.

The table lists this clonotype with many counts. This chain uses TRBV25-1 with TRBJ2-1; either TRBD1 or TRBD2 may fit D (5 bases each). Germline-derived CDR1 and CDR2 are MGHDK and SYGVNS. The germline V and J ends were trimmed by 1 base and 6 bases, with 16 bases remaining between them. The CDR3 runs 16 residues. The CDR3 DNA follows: TGTGCCAGCAGTGAATCAGGTCGGGGCAGATTCAATGAGCAGTTCTTC. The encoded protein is CASSESGRGRFNEQFF. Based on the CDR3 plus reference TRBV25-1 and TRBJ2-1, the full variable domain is EADIYQTPRYLVIGTGKKITLECSQTMGHDKMYWYQQDPGMELHLIHYSYGVNSTEKGDLSSESTVSRIRTEHFPLTLESARPSHTSQYLCASSESGRGRFNEQFFGPGTRLTVL.

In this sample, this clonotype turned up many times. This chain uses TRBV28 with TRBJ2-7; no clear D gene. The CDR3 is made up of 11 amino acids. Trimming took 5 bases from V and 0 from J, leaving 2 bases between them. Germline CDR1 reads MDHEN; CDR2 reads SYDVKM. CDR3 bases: TGTGCCAGCAGTGCCTCCTACGAGCAGTACTTC. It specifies CASSASYEQYF.

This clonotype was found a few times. The CDR3 here is CASSLGPQGAGYGYTF. The DNA for the CDR3 is TGTGCCAGCAGCCTTGGGCCCCAGGGGGCCGGATATGGCTACACCTTC. This chain links TRBV7-9 with TRBJ1-2; 8 nucleotides match TRBD1. This CDR3 contains 16 residues. V was pared by 5 bases and J by 5 bases, with 13 bases of the junction left unmatched. Per germline, CDR1 SEHNR and CDR2 FQNEAQ (reference sequence).

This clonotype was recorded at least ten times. CDR3 sequence: CASSPGQYGSGELFF. The CDR3 DNA is TGTGCCAGCAGCCCTGGACAATATGGGTCCGGGGAGCTGTTTTTT. The rearrangement joins TRBV5-4 to TRBJ2-2, with D maybe TRBD1 (5 bases). CDR1 is SGHNT, CDR2 YYREEE, per germline (reference sequence). Trimming took off 4 bases at V and 6 bases at J, with 16 bases between the two ends. The CDR3 has 15 residues.

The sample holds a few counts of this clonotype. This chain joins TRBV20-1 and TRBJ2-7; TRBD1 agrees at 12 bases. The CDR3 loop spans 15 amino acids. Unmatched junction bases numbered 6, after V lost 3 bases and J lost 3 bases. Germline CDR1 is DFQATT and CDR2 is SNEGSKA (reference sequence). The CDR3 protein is CSASPGQGAIYEQYF. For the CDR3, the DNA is TGCAGTGCTAGTCCGGGACAGGGGGCTATCTACGAGCAGTACTTC.

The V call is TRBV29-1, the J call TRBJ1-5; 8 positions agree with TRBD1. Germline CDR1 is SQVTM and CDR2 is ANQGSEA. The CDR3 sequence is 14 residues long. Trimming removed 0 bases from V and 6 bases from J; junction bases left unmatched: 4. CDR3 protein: CSVEDRDRTQPQHF. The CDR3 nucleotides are TGCAGCGTTGAAGATCGGGACAGGACTCAGCCCCAGCATTTT.

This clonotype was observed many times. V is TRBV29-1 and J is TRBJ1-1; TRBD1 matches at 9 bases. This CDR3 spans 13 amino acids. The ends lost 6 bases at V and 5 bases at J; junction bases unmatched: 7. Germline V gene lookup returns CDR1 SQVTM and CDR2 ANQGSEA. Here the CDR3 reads CSVGQGLRTEAFF. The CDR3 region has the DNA TGCAGCGTGGGACAGGGTTTGAGAACTGAAGCTTTCTTT.

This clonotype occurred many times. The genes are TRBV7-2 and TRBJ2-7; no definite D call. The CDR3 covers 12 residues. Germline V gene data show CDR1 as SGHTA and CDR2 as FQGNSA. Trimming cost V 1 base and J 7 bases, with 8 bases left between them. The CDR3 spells CASSLVLWEQYF. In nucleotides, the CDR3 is TGTGCCAGCAGCTTAGTACTGTGGGAGCAGTACTTC.

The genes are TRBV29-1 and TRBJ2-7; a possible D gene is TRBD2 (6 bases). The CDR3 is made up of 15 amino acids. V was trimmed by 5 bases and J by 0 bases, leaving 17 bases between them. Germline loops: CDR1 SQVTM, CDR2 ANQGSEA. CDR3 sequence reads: CSVQGGALSSYEQYF. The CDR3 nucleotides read TGCAGCGTTCAAGGAGGGGCCTTAAGCTCCTACGAGCAGTACTTC.

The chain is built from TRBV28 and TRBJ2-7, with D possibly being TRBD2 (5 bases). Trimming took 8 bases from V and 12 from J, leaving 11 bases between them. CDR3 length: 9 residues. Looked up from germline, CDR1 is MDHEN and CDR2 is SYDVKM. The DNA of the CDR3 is TGTGCCAGCGGAGGCGGTCGGTACTTC. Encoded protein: CASGGGRYF.

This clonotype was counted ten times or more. The CDR3 nucleotides are TGCGCCAGCAGCTCTCCTGACAGGTCGGCGAATCTGAAATACAATGAGCAGTTCTTC. Translated: CASSSPDRSANLKYNEQFF. The J gene is TRBJ2-1, the V gene TRBV5-1; TRBD1 is a possible D gene (6 bases). CDR3 size: 19 residues. In germline, CDR1 is SGHRS, CDR2 YFSETQ. V lost 3 bases, J lost 4 bases, and 26 bases lay in between.

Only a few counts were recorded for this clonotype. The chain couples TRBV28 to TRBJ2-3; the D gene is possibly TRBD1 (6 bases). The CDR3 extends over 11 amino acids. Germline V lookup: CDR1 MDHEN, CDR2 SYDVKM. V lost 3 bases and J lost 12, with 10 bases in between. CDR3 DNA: TGTGCCAGCAGTTTCCGACAGGACCAGTATTTT. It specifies CASSFRQDQYF. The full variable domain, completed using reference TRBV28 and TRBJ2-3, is DVKVTQSSRYLVKRTGEKVFLECVQDMDHENMFWYRQDPGLGLRLIYFSYDVKMKEKGDIPEGYSVSREKKERFSLILESASTNQTSMYLCASSFRQDQYFGPGTRLTVL.

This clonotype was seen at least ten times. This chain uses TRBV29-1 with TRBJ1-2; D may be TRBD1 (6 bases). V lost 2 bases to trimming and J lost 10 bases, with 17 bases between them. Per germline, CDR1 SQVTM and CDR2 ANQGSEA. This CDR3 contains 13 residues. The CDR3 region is CSVESWGALDYTF. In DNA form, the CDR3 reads TGCAGCGTTGAATCATGGGGGGCGCTTGACTACACCTTC.

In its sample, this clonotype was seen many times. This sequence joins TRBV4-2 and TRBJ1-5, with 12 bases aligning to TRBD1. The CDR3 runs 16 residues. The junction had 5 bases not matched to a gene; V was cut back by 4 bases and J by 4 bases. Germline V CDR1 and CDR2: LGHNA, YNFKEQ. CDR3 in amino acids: CASSRGDRGQNQPQHF. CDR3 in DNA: TGTGCCAGCAGCCGAGGGGACAGGGGGCAAAATCAGCCCCAGCATTTT.

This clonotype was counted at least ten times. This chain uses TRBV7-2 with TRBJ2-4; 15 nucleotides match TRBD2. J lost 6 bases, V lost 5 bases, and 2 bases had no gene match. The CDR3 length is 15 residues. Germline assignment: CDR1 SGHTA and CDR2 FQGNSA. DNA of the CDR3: TGTGCCAGCAGCACGGGACTAGCGGGAGGAAACATTCAGTACTTC. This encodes CASSTGLAGGNIQYF.

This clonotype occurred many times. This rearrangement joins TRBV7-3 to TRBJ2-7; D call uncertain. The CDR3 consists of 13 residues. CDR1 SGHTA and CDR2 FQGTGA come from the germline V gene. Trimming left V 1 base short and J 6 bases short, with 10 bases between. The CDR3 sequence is CASSLSRVTEQYF. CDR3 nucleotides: TGTGCCAGCAGCTTAAGTAGGGTTACCGAGCAGTACTTC.

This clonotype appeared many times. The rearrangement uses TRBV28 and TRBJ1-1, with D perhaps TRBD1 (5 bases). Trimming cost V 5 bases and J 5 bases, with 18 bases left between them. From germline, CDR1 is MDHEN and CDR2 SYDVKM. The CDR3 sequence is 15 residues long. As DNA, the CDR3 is TGTGCCAGCAGTCCGGGATCCCCCGGGGGGACTGAAGCTTTCTTT. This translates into CASSPGSPGGTEAFF.

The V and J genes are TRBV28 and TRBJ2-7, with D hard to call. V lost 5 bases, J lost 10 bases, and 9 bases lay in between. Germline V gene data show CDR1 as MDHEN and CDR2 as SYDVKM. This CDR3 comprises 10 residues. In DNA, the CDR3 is TGTGCCAGCAGTGGCCTCGATCAGTACTTC. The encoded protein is CASSGLDQYF.

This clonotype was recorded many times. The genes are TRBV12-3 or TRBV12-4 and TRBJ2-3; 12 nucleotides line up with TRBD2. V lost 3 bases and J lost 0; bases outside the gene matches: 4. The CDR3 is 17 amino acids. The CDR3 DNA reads TGTGCCAGCAGTTTTGGGACTAGCGGGCTTAGCACAGATACGCAGTATTTT. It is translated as CASSFGTSGLSTDTQYF.